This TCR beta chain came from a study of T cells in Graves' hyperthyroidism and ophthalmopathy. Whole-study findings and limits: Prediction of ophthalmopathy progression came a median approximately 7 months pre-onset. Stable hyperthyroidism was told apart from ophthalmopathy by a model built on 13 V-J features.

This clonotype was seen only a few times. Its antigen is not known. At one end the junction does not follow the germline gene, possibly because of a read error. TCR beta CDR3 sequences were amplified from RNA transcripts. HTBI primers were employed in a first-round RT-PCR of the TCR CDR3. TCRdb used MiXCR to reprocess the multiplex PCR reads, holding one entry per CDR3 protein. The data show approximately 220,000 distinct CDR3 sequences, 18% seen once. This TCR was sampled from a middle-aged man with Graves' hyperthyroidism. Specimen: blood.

The CDR3 is CASSSDRDAGELFF. The CDR3 nucleotides read TGTGCTAGCAGCTCGGACAGGGACGCCGGGGAGCTGTTTTTT. The rearrangement links TRBV7-7 to TRBJ2-2; 8 nucleotides agree with TRBD1. This CDR3 is built from 14 residues. Germline assignment: CDR1 SSHAT and CDR2 FNYEAQ (reference sequence).